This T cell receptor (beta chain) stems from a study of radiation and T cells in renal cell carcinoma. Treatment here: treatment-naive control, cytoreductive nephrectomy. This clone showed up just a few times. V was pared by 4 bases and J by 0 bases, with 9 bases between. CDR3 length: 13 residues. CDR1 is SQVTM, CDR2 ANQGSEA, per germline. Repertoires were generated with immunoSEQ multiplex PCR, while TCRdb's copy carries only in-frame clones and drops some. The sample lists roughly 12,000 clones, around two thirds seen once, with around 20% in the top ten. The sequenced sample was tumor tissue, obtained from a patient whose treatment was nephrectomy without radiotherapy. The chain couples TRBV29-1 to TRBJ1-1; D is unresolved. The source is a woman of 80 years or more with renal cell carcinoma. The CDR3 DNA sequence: TGCAGCGTTGTTCGGCGGTTGAACACTGAAGCTTTCTTT. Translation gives CSVVRRLNTEAFF.